This is a list of T cell receptor beta chains from one sample in a study of CD8+ T cells in alopecia areata. Only in-frame clones appear in the TCRdb table, and some are missing; sequencing was by immunoSEQ multiplex PCR. The repertoire holds about 300,000 clones, with 58% as singletons. The starting material was CD4+ T cells sorted from blood, obtained at week 24, from a patient treated with tofacitinib. The receptors were gathered from a human donor with alopecia areata. Both conserved end residues are part of each CDR3. A D gene is named only where the DNA matches it firmly.

TRBJ2-7 | TRBV29-1 | NA | CSGVSRQYEQYF | TGCAGCGGTGTAAGCCGGCAATACGAGCAGTACTTC
TRBJ1-5 | TRBV23-1 | TRBD1 | CASSQSDRGRLSQPQHF | TGCGCCAGCAGTCAATCCGACAGGGGGCGATTAAGTCAGCCCCAGCATTTT
TRBJ2-2 | TRBV30 | NA | CAWSARGAGELFF | TGTGCCTGGAGCGCCCGAGGGGCCGGGGAGCTGTTTTTT
TRBJ1-5 | TRBV7-2 | NA | CASIPTHRSNQPQHF | TGTGCCAGCATCCCGACCCATCGAAGCAATCAGCCCCAGCATTTT
TRBJ2-3 | TRBV5-1 | NA | CASSLGLLFTDTQYF | TGCGCCAGCAGCTTGGGGTTGCTCTTCACAGATACGCAGTATTTT
TRBJ1-4 | TRBV6-5 | TRBD1 | CASSLQAVDRKLFF | TGTGCCAGCAGCCTCCAAGCGGTGGACAGGAAACTGTTTTTT
TRBJ2-3 | TRBV28 | NA | CASGGRATDTQYF | TGTGCCAGCGGCGGTAGGGCCACAGATACGCAGTATTTT
TRBJ2-1 | TRBV9 | TRBD2 | CASSLVLAGEFSDEQFF | TGTGCCAGCAGCCTAGTTCTAGCGGGGGAATTTAGCGATGAGCAGTTCTTC
TRBJ2-4 | TRBV2 | NA | CASVPLAKNIQYF | TGTGCCAGCGTACCACTAGCCAAAAACATTCAGTACTTC
TRBJ2-4 | TRBV4-1 | TRBD2 | CASSHGLAGGRAKNIQYF | TGCGCCAGCAGCCACGGACTAGCGGGGGGGCGAGCCAAAAACATTCAGTACTTC
TRBJ1-1 | TRBV5-1 | NA | CASSLKTRGANTEAFF | TGCGCCAGCAGCCTCAAAACTAGGGGTGCGAACACTGAAGCTTTCTTT
TRBJ2-3 | TRBV30 | TRBD2 | CAWRRAGGTDTQYF | TGTGCCTGGAGAAGGGCGGGGGGGACAGATACGCAGTATTTT
TRBJ2-7 | TRBV6-5 | TRBD1 | CASSQGQGSYEQYF | TGTGCCAGCAGCCAGGGACAGGGGTCCTACGAGCAGTACTTC
TRBJ2-5 | TRBV5-4 | TRBD1 | CASSVGTGEAQETQYF | TGTGCCAGCAGCGTCGGGACAGGGGAGGCCCAAGAGACCCAGTACTTC